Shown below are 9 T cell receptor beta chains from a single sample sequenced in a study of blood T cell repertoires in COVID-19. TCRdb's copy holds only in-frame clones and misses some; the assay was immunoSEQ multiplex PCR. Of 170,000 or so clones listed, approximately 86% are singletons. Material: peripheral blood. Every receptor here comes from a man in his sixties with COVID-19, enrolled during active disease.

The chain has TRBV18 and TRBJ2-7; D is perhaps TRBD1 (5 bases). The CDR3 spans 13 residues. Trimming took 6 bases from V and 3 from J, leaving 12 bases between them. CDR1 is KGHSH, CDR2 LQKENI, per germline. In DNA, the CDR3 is TGTGCCAGCTCCAGGGTAAATGGCTACGAGCAGTACTTC. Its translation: CASSRVNGYEQYF.

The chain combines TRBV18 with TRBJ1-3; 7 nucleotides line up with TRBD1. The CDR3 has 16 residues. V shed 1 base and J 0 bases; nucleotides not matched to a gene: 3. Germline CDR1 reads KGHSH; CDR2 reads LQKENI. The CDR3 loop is CASSPRQGSSGNTIYF. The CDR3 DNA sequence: TGTGCCAGCTCACCACGACAGGGATCCTCTGGAAACACCATATATTTT.

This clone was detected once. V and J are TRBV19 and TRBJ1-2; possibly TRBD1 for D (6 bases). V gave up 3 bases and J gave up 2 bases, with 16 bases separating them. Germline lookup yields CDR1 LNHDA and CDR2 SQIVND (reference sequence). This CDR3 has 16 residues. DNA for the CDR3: TGTGCCAGTAGTATGGCACAGGGCCGAATCAACTATGGCTACACCTTC. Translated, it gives CASSMAQGRINYGYTF.

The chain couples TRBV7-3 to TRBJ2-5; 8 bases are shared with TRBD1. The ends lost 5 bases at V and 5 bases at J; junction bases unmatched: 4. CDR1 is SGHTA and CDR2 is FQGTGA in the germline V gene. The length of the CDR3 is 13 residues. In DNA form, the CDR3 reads TGTGCCAGCAGCACATACAGGGGGGAGACCCAGTACTTC. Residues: CASSTYRGETQYF.

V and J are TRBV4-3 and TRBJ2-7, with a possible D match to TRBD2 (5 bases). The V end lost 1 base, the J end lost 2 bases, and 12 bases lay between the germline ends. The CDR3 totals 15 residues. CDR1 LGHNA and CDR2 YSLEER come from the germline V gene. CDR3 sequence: CASSQGGPSPYEQYF. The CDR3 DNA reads TGCGCCAGCAGCCAAGGCGGGCCCAGCCCCTACGAGCAGTACTTC.

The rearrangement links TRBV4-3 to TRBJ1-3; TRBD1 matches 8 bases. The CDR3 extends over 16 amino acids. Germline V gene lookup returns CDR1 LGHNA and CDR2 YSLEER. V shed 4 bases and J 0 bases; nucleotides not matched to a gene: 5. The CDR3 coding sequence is TGCGCCAGCAGCCCGCGACAGGGGAGCTCTGGAAACACCATATATTTT. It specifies CASSPRQGSSGNTIYF.

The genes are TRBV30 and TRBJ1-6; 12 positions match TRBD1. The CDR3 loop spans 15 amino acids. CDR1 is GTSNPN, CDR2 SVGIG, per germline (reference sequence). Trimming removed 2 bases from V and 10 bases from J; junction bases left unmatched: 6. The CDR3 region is CAWSNRDRGRSPLHF. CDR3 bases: TGTGCCTGGAGTAACCGGGACAGGGGGCGGTCACCCCTCCACTTT.

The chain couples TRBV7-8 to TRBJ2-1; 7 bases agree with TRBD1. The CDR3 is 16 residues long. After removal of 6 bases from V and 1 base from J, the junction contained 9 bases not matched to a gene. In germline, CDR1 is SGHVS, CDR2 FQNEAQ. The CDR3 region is CASSLRPGQSYNEQFF. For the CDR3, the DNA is TGTGCCAGCAGTTTAAGGCCGGGACAGTCCTACAATGAGCAGTTCTTC.

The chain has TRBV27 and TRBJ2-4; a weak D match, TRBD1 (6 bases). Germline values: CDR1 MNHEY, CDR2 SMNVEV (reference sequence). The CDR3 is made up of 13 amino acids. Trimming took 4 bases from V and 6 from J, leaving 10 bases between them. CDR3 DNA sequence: TGTGCCAGCAGTTACAGGGACGGAAACATTCAGTACTTC. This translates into CASSYRDGNIQYF.